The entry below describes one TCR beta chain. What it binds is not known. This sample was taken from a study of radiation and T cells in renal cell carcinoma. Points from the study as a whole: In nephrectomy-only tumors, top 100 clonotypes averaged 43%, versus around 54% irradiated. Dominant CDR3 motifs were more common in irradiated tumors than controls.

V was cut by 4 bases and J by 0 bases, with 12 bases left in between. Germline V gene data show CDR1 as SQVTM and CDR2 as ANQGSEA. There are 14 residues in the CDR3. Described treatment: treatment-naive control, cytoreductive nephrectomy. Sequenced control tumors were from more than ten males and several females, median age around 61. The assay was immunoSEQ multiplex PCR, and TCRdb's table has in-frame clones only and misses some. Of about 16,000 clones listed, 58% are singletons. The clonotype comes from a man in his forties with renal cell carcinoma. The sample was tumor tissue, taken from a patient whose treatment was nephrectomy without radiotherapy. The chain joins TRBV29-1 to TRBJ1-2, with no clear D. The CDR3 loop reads CSVVLDGANYGYTF. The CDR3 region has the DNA TGCAGCGTTGTGTTGGACGGAGCTAACTATGGCTACACCTTC. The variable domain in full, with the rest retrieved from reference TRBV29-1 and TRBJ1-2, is SAVISQKPSRDICQRGTSLTIQCQVDSQVTMMFWYRQQPGQSLTLIATANQGSEATYESGFVIDKFPISRPNLTFSTLTVSNMSPEDSSIYLCSVVLDGANYGYTFGSGTRLTVV.